This T cell receptor (beta chain) was sequenced for a study of cytomegalovirus exposure and HLA in healthy donors. Per germline, CDR1 SGHTA and CDR2 FQGNSA. V lost 5 bases and J lost 7, with 12 bases in between. This CDR3 has 13 amino acids. Study-wide results and caveats: A missense DCLRE1C variant was associated with V- and J-gene trimming of TCR beta chains in a later analysis, and an independent cohort replicated the association.

Use of 60 Vbeta and 13 Jbeta primers characterized the PCR. Assay used: immunoSEQ multiplex PCR; TCRdb lists only in-frame clones, some missing. This sample carries about 130,000 clones, roughly 69% of them seen once, and the ten largest clones take less than 3.5%. Comment on this clone: Its antigen is unidentified.

The chain uses TRBV7-2 and TRBJ1-5; D might be TRBD1 (5 bases). Sequences were obtained from PBMCs. This receptor was taken from a human donor in good health. CDR3 region: CASSGGGGQPQHF. The CDR3 DNA reads TGTGCCAGCAGCGGGGGGGGAGGGCAGCCCCAGCATTTT.